The present T cell receptor beta chain was sequenced within a study of OX40 agonist ivuxolimab in advanced cancers. Study-wide background: Patients received ivuxolimab, an intravenous treatment, every 2 weeks at 0.01 to 10 mg/kg. Dose-escalation patients were diagnosed with hepatocellular carcinoma, melanoma, renal cell cancer or head and neck cancer.

CDR3 length: 13 residues. V lost 7 bases, J lost 0 bases, and 2 bases stayed unmatched. Germline V gene data show CDR1 as MRHNA and CDR2 as SNTAGT. Points from the study as a whole: Antigen targets of the expanded peripheral T cells went undetermined. Relative to CD4+, CD8+ T cells held more expanded clones on average.

Here immunoSEQ multiplex PCR was the method, and the copy in TCRdb shows in-frame clones only, minus some. The sample consists of around 140,000 clones, 85% to 95% of them appearing once. Points on this clone: Antigen unknown.

The V gene is TRBV6-4, the J gene TRBJ2-7; 8 nucleotides agree with TRBD1. This receptor was taken from an adult with an advanced solid tumor such as melanoma, head and neck, liver or kidney cancer. The source material was CD4+ or CD8+ T cells sorted from blood, sampled in a trial of the OX40 agonist ivuxolimab. The CDR3 sequence: CASTDRGSYEQYF. CDR3 coding DNA: TGTGCCAGCACCGACAGGGGCTCCTACGAGCAGTACTTC.